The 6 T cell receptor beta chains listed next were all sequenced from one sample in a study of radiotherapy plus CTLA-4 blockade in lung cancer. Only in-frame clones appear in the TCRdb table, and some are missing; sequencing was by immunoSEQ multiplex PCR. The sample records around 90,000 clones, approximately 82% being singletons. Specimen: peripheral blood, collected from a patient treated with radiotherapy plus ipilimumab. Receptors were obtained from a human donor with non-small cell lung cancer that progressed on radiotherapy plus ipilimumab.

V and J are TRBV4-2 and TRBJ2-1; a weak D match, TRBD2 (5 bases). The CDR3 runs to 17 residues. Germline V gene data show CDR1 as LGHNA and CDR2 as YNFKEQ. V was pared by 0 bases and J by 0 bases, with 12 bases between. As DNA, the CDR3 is TGTGCCAGCAGCCAAGATCCGGGGTGGGGCTCCTACAATGAGCAGTTCTTC. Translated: CASSQDPGWGSYNEQFF.

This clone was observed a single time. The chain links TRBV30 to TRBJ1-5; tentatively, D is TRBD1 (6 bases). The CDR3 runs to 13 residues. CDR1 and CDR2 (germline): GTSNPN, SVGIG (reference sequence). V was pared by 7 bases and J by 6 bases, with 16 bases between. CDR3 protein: CASSGGGPQPQHF. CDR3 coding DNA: TGTGCCTCATCTGGGGGGGGCCCTCAGCCCCAGCATTTT.

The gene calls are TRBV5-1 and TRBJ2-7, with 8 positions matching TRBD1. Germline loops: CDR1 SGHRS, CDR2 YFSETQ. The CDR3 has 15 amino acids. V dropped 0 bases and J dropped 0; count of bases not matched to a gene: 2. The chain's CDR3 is CASSLGQGISYEQYF. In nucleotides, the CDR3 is TGCGCCAGCAGCTTGGGACAGGGGATCTCCTACGAGCAGTACTTC.

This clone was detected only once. The DNA of the CDR3 is TGCAGCGTTGGACAAGAGGAGCTGTTTTTT. This translates into CSVGQEELFF. The rearrangement links TRBV29-1 to TRBJ2-2; unclear D gene. The germline CDR1 and CDR2 sequences are SQVTM and ANQGSEA. Trimming cost V 4 bases and J 10 bases, with 7 bases left between them. This CDR3 is built from 10 residues.

CDR3 in DNA: TGTGCCAGCAGTTTATTCGGGGCAACTAATGAAAAACTGTTTTTT. Protein sequence: CASSLFGATNEKLFF. V usage is TRBV27 and J usage is TRBJ1-4; no clear D. Trimming stripped 1 base from V and 0 bases from J, with 6 bases between. The CDR3 consists of 15 residues. CDR1 and CDR2 from the germline V gene are MNHEY and SMNVEV (reference sequence). Based on the CDR3 plus reference TRBV27 and TRBJ1-4, the full variable domain is EAQVTQNPRYLITVTGKKLTVTCSQNMNHEYMSWYRQDPGLGLRQIYYSMNVEVTDKGDVPEGYKVSRKEKRNFPLILESPSPNQTSLYFCASSLFGATNEKLFFGSGTQLSVL.

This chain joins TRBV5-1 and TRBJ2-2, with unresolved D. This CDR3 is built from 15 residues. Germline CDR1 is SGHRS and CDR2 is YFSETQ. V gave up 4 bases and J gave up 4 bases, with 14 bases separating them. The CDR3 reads CASSPGGEFTGELFF. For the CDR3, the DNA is TGCGCCAGCAGCCCAGGCGGTGAATTCACCGGGGAGCTGTTTTTT.